A single TCR beta chain is shown here with its context. This clone has a handful of counts. Its antigen is currently not known. Per-nucleotide qualities are absent, and no much larger clonotype sits a single base away. The data are from a study of blood T cell repertoires in COVID-19 (dated by TCRdb to the early 2020s). Turning to the overall study: Collaborator samples came from the United States, Italy and Spain and covered acute and convalescent phases of COVID-19. The prospective study material was composed of cDNA or gDNA derived from T cells, B-cell-depleted T cells, or PBMCs. The repertoires were made available in a free public database intended to serve as a resource for research on the immune response to SARS-CoV-2. Deeply sampled blood TCRbeta repertoires from subjects exposed to, actively infected with, or recovered from COVID-19 were included in the dataset. HLA class I and class II types, where available, came from metadata supplied by the sample provider rather than from assay-based typing. The sample metadata nearly always contained a de-identified subject ID, COVID-19 status, age in years and sex. The samples were drawn from two sources: the first 160 participants of the ongoing ImmuneRACE study, and 1,254 subjects contributed by 6 global collaborators.

Broad study findings and their caveats: The quantity of clinical and demographic metadata differed by source and by participant and was supplied without curation.

Measured from the cysteine to the phenylalanine, the CDR3 is 14 residues long. Only the CDR3 DNA is retained, 42 bases long and in frame from the first base. CDR1 and CDR2, looked up from the germline V gene, are MDHEN and SYDVKM. The junction shows trimming of 4 bases on V and 0 bases on J, and the gene matches do not reach 2 bases of it. TCRbeta CDR3 regions were amplified from genomic DNA by means of the immunoSEQ Assay, a bias-controlled multiplex PCR. In the paper's pipeline: Nucleated cell counts per sample were estimated from amplification of reference gene primers within the assay. To quantify the absolute abundance of each unique TCRbeta CDR3 rearrangement, sequence reads were collapsed and filtered. Productive Simpson clonality was computed per sample as the square root of Simpson's diversity index over productive rearrangements. As stored in TCRdb, this immuneACCESS dataset retains in-frame rearrangements with V and J assigned. A fraction of the clones does not appear; measured against another copy, unresolved V genes explain less than half of the discrepancy, and the remainder lacks a known reason. Clonal size and the V and J genes are those of that table, whereas D and trimming came from the DNA. The sample table holds 160,000 or so clones, of which roughly 74% were seen once. Approximately 14% of the sample is in the top ten clones.

Collaborating institutions collected whole blood in K2EDTA tubes following their own protocols. For TCRbeta analysis, collaborator samples were shipped as frozen whole blood, as isolated PBMCs, or as DNA extracted from either sample type. Sequenced material: peripheral blood. The clonotype comes from a woman over 75 with acute or convalescent COVID-19. The chain employs TRBV28 and TRBJ1-2, with 7 junctional bases fitting TRBD1. The CDR3 has the sequence CASSSTGPNYGYTF. The nucleotide sequence is TGTGCCAGCAGTTCGACAGGGCCTAACTATGGCTACACCTTC.